This T cell receptor beta chain emerged from a study of blood T cell repertoires in COVID-19. The CDR3 runs to 16 residues. The germline CDR1 and CDR2 sequences are MNHEY and SVGEGT. After removal of 0 bases from V and 7 bases from J, the junction contained 7 bases not matched to a gene. Original data processing: Reference gene primer amplification gave nucleated cell count estimates. Sequencing was performed with immunoSEQ multiplex PCR; in TCRdb, only in-frame clones are kept and a portion is missing. That table is the source of V, J and clone size, and D and trimming were worked out from the DNA. The sample carries about 180,000 clones, around 80% recorded once. Patients from Seattle were sampled longitudinally, starting during active infection.

The origin of this receptor is an elderly woman with COVID-19, enrolled during active disease. What was sequenced was peripheral blood. The V call is TRBV6-2 or TRBV6-3, the J call TRBJ2-1, with TRBD2 matching 9 bases. DNA for the CDR3: TGTGCCAGCAGTTACTCGAGGCGGGGGGGCGAGAATGAGCAGTTCTTC. Translating it yields CASSYSRRGGENEQFF.